This entry is about one TCR beta chain. The CDR3 consists of 14 residues. Germline CDR1 and CDR2: KGHDR and SFDVKD. V dropped 5 bases and J dropped 8; count of bases not matched to a gene: 8. The sample originates from a study of blood T cell repertoires in COVID-19. Enrolled through a virtual design, the participants were between about 18 and 89 years of age and came from 24 US areas. Authors' processing steps: For nucleated cells, counts were estimated from reference gene primer amplification. The table came from immunoSEQ multiplex PCR; TCRdb's copy has only in-frame clones and leaves some out. The V and J calls and clone size come from that table; D and trimming were worked out from the DNA. The data contain more than 250,000 clones, nearly 90% of them seen just once; the ten biggest clones take up about 1.7%.

Material for sequencing was PBMCs or T cells enriched from blood (not recorded which). The V call is TRBV24-1, the J call TRBJ2-1, with TRBD1 matching 7 bases. This TCR was sampled from a young woman with acute COVID-19. As DNA, the CDR3 is TGTGCCACCAGTGTCTCAGGGGGTATTGATGAGCAGTTCTTC. Its translation is CATSVSGGIDEQFF.